This TCR beta chain was sequenced during a study of shared clonotypes between healthy human individuals. Notes on this clone: Antigen: not known.

TCRdb's copy holds only in-frame clones and misses some; the assay was immunoSEQ multiplex PCR. The sample has millions of clones, around nine tenths seen once. After removal of 8 bases from V and 7 bases from J, the junction contained 7 bases not matched to a gene. The CDR3 runs 14 residues. Germline loops: CDR1 MNHNS, CDR2 SASEGT. General study points: Naive CD4 clonotypes were shared across a handful of donors at roughly 5%.

This rearrangement joins TRBV6-1 to TRBJ1-6, with TRBD1 identical over 8 bases. Sequencing input: naive CD4+ T cells sorted from blood. Subset in this sample: CD45RA+ positively selected. This clonotype originated in a man aged 18 to 30 in good health. The CDR3 bases are TGTGCCAGCCGCCAGGGGGCATCGAATTCACCCCTCCACTTT. Its protein is CASRQGASNSPLHF.